The clone carrying this T cell receptor beta chain was counted only a few times. Per the study methods: Nucleated cell counts were estimated from reference gene primer amplification. This table comes from immunoSEQ multiplex PCR, and its TCRdb copy is limited to in-frame clones, with some not included. D and trimming were read from the DNA, whereas the V and J calls and clone size are those reported in that table. This table holds about 110,000 clones, 80% to 85% found once. This entry belongs to a study of blood T cell repertoires in COVID-19. Study in general: There were acute and convalescent COVID-19 samples, and they came from the United States, Italy and Spain. PBMCs, B-cell-depleted T cells, or T cells provided the cDNA or gDNA that made up the material.

V dropped 9 bases and J dropped 7; count of bases not matched to a gene: 6. The CDR3 extends over 12 amino acids. The germline V gene has CDR1 SNHLY and CDR2 FYNNEI. The receptor was derived from a man older than 75 with acute or convalescent COVID-19. This chain uses TRBV2 with TRBJ1-1, with 9 bases lining up with TRBD1. Sequences were obtained from peripheral blood. The CDR3, as DNA: TGTGCCAGGAAACAGGGGGCGGATGAAGCTTTCTTT. Its translation: CARKQGADEAFF. The variable domain in full, with the rest retrieved from reference TRBV2 and TRBJ1-1, is EPEVTQTPSHQVTQMGQEVILRCVPISNHLYFYWYRQILGQKVEFLVSFYNNEISEKSEIFDDQFSVERPDGSNFTLKIRSTKLEDSAMYFCARKQGADEAFFGQGTRLTVV.